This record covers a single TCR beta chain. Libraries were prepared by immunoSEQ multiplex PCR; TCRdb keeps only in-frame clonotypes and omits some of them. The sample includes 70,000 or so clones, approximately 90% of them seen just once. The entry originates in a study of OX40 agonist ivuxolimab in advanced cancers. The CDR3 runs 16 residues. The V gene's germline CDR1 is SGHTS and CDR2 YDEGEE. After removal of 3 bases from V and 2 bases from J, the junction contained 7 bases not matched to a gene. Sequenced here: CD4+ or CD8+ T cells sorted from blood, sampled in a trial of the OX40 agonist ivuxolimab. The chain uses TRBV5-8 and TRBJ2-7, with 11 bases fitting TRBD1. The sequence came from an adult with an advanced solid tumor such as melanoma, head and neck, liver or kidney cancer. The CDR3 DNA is TGTGCCAGCAGCTGGCCCCGGGACAGGGGGACCTACGAGCAGTACTTC. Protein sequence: CASSWPRDRGTYEQYF. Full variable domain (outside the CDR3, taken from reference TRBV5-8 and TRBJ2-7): EAGVTQSPTHLIKTRGQQATLRCSPISGHTSVYWYQQALGLGLQFLLWYDEGEERNRGNFPPRFSGRQFPNYSSELNVNALELEDSALYLCASSWPRDRGTYEQYFGPGTRLTVT.